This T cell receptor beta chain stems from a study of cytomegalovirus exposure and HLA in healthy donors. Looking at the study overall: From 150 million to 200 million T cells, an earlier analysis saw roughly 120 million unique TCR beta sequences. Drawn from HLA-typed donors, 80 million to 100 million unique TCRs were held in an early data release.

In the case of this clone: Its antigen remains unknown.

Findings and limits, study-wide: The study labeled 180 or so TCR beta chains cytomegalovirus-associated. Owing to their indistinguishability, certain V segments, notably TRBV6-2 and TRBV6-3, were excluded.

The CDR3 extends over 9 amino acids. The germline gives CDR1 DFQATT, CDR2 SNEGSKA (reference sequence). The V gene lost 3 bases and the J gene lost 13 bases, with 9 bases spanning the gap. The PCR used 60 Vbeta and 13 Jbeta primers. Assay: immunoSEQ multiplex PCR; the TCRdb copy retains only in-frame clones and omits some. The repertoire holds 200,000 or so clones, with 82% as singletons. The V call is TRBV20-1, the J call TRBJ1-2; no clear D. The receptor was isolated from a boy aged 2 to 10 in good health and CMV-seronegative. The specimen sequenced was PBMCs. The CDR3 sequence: CSARAASTF. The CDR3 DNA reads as TGCAGTGCTAGGGCTGCTTCCACCTTC.